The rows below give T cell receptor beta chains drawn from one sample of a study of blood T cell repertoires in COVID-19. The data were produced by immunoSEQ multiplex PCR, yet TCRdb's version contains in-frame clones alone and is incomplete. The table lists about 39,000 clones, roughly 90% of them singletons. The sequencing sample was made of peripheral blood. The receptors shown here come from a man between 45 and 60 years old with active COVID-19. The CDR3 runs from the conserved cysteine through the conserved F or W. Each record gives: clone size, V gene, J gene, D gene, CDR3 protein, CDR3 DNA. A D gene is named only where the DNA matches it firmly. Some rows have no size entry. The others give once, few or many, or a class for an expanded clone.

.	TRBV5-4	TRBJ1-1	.	CASSLISQGNTEAFF	TGTGCCAGCAGCTTGATCTCGCAGGGGAACACTGAAGCTTTCTTT
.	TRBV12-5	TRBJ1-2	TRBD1	CASGVGQGGGYTF	TGTGCTAGTGGCGTCGGACAGGGTGGTGGCTACACCTTC
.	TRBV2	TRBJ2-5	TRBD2	CASSGTSGSQETQYF	TGTGCCAGCAGTGGGACTAGCGGGAGCCAAGAGACCCAGTACTTC
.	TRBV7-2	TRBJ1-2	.	CASSLPRGRYGYTF	TGTGCCAGCAGCTTACCCAGGGGACGCTATGGCTACACCTTC
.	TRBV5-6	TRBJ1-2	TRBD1	CASSLTTGAYGYTF	TGTGCCAGCAGCCTTACGACAGGGGCCTATGGCTACACCTTC
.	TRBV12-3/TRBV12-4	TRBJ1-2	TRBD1	CASSSGGVYGYTF	TGTGCCAGCAGCTCAGGGGGCGTTTATGGCTACACCTTC
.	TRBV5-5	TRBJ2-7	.	CASSSNRELYEQYF	TGTGCCAGCAGCTCAAACAGGGAATTATACGAGCAGTACTTC
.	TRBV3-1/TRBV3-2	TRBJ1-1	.	CASSQDGTMNTEAFF	TGTGCCAGCAGCCAAGACGGGACAATGAACACTGAAGCTTTCTTT
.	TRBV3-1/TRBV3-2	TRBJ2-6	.	CASSQDPLRGHSGANVLTF	TGTGCCAGCAGCCAAGACCCCCTCCGGGGTCACTCTGGGGCCAACGTCCTGACTTTC
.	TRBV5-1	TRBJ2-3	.	CASSLTSYTQYF	TGCGCCAGCAGCTTGACTAGCTATACGCAGTATTTT
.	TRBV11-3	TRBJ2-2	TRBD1	CASSFRDRGPLFF	TGTGCCAGCAGCTTCCGCGACAGGGGGCCGCTGTTTTTT
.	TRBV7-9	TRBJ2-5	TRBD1	CASSPRRGQGPSQETQYF	TGTGCCAGCAGTCCAAGACGGGGACAGGGGCCCTCCCAAGAGACCCAGTACTTC
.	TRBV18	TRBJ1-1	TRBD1	CASSLSDRVFEAFF	TGTGCCAGCTCACTATCGGACAGGGTTTTTGAAGCTTTCTTT
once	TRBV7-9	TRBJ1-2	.	CASSPGGVLANYGYTF	TGTGCCAGCAGCCCCGGGGGGGTCTTAGCTAACTATGGCTACACCTTC
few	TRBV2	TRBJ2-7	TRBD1	CASGKGQFSYEQYF	TGTGCCAGCGGAAAGGGACAGTTCTCCTACGAGCAGTACTTC
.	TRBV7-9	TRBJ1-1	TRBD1	CASSRDRWANTEAFF	TGTGCCAGCAGCCGGGACAGGTGGGCGAACACTGAAGCTTTCTTT
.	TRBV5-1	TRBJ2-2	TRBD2	CASSLIAGGPRTGELFF	TGCGCCAGCAGCTTGATAGCGGGAGGGCCGCGCACCGGGGAGCTGTTTTTT
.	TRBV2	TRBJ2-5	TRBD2	CASSARLAEETQYF	TGTGCCAGCAGTGCAAGACTAGCGGAAGAGACCCAGTACTTC
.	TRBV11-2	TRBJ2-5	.	CASSRFRGNQETQYF	TGTGCCAGCAGCCGATTTAGGGGGAACCAAGAGACCCAGTACTTC
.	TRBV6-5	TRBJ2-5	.	CASSLGQQETQYF	TGTGCCAGCAGTCTCGGACAGCAAGAGACCCAGTACTTC
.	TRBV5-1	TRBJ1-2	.	CASSSAGRPLNYGYTF	TGCGCCAGCAGCTCTGCAGGGCGGCCCTTAAACTATGGCTACACCTTC
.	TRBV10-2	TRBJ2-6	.	CASSVHSGANVLTF	TGCGCCAGCAGTGTACACTCTGGGGCCAACGTCCTGACTTTC
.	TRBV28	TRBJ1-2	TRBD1	CASSGDRVGYTF	TGTGCCAGCAGTGGGGACAGGGTCGGCTACACCTTC
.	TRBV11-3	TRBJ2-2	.	CASSLAAGPRELFF	TGTGCCAGCAGCTTAGCCGCGGGGCCGCGGGAGCTGTTTTTT
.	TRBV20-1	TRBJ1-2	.	CSARSGYGYTF	TGCAGTGCTAGATCAGGGTATGGCTACACCTTC
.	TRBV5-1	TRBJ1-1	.	CASSSGSPGGEAFF	TGCGCCAGCAGCTCGGGGTCTCCCGGGGGTGAAGCTTTCTTT
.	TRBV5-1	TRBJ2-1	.	CASSLAWGGDEQFF	TGCGCCAGCAGCTTGGCTTGGGGCGGCGATGAGCAGTTCTTC
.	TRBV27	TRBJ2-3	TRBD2	CASSPGPGLAGDTQYF	TGTGCCAGCAGTCCCGGCCCGGGACTAGCGGGAGATACGCAGTATTTT
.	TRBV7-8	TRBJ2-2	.	CASSPTDTGELFF	TGTGCCAGCAGCCCTACAGACACCGGGGAGCTGTTTTTT
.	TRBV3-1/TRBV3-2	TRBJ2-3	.	CASSRDLVDTQYF	TGTGCCAGCAGCCGAGACCTAGTGGATACGCAGTATTTT
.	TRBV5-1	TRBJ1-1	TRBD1	CASSQSGTGLNTEAFF	TGCGCCAGCAGCCAGTCCGGGACAGGACTGAACACTGAAGCTTTCTTT